Included here is one T cell receptor beta chain sequence, with context. This sample is part of a study of T cell changes during pregnancy in multiple sclerosis. Germline V lookup: CDR1 ENHRY, CDR2 SYGVKD. CDR3 length: 12 amino acids. Trimming removed 3 bases from V and 4 bases from J, with 6 bases in between. TCRdb's copy holds only in-frame clones and misses some; the assay was immunoSEQ multiplex PCR. Among over 60,000 clones listed, around 96% were seen once. The receptor was isolated from a female donor with multiple sclerosis, enrolled in a pregnancy study. V and J are TRBV10-3 and TRBJ1-2; TRBD1 is a possible D gene (5 bases). Sequencing used CD8+ T cells from peripheral blood mononuclear cells, obtained after pregnancy. This chain's CDR3 is CAISEDSYGYTF. Written as DNA, the CDR3 is TGTGCCATCAGTGAAGACAGCTATGGCTACACCTTC.